The 30 T cell receptor beta chains below come from one sample, sequenced in a study of cytomegalovirus exposure and HLA in healthy donors. PCR was performed using 60 Vbeta and 13 Jbeta primers. The repertoire was sequenced with immunoSEQ multiplex PCR; TCRdb's copy has only in-frame clones and lacks some. This table has around 120,000 clones, approximately 80% appearing once. Sequencing input: PBMCs. The receptors derive from a human donor in good health.

The V call is TRBV5-4, the J call TRBJ2-5, with 11 bases fitting TRBD2. CDR1 and CDR2 from the germline V gene are SGHNT and YYREEE (reference sequence). CDR3 length: 16 amino acids. V shed 4 bases and J 3 bases; nucleotides not matched to a gene: 8. CDR3 in DNA: TGTGCCAGCAGCCACGGGGTAGCGGGAGGGGAAGAGACCCAGTACTTC. Protein: CASSHGVAGGEETQYF.

This clone occurred a few times. The rearrangement links TRBV27 to TRBJ2-1; 10 bases map to TRBD1. Germline CDR1 reads MNHEY; CDR2 reads SMNVEV (reference sequence). The V gene end was trimmed by 5 bases and the J gene end by 4 bases; junction bases not matched to a gene: 8. The CDR3 spans 16 residues. CDR3 residues: CASSASGTGVYNEQFF. The CDR3 DNA reads TGTGCCAGCAGTGCCTCCGGGACAGGGGTGTACAATGAGCAGTTCTTC.

This chain links TRBV6-1 with TRBJ2-7; D might be TRBD2 (6 bases). Germline CDR1 is MNHNS and CDR2 is SASEGT. The CDR3 extends over 13 amino acids. Trimming took off 1 base at V and 12 bases at J, with 16 bases between the two ends. The CDR3 protein is CASSEERMGRLYF. CDR3 nucleotide sequence: TGTGCCAGCAGTGAAGAGCGAATGGGGAGGCTGTACTTC.

This clone was counted between two and nine times. This chain links TRBV6-1 with TRBJ2-1, with 7 bases lining up with TRBD2. V gave up 6 bases and J gave up 3 bases; unmatched junction bases: 8. CDR3 length: 15 residues. Looked up from germline, CDR1 is MNHNS and CDR2 is SASEGT. The DNA of the CDR3 is TGTGCCAGCAGCCGGGCGGGAGATGGCTACAATGAGCAGTTCTTC. Encoded protein: CASSRAGDGYNEQFF.

The gene calls are TRBV28 and TRBJ2-1; 8 bases map to TRBD1. Germline V gene sequence: CDR1 MDHEN, CDR2 SYDVKM. The V gene end was trimmed by 7 bases and the J gene end by 0 bases; junction bases not matched to a gene: 11. CDR3 length: 17 amino acids. Written as DNA, the CDR3 is TGTGCCAGCACTAACCTCATCGGGACAGGCTCCTACAATGAGCAGTTCTTC. This sequence encodes CASTNLIGTGSYNEQFF.

The sample holds a few counts of this clone. The chain carries TRBV5-1 and TRBJ1-2, with 9 nucleotides matching TRBD1. The CDR3 covers 15 residues. Looked up from germline, CDR1 is SGHRS and CDR2 is YFSETQ. V lost 0 bases and J lost 4; bases outside the gene matches: 4. The chain's CDR3 is CASSLAPGQGYGYTF. CDR3 bases: TGCGCCAGCAGCTTGGCCCCGGGACAGGGCTATGGCTACACCTTC.

The rearrangement links TRBV19 to TRBJ1-1; D is uncertain. The CDR3 runs to 14 residues. Germline CDR1 is LNHDA and CDR2 is SQIVND (reference sequence). V was clipped by 6 bases and J by 4 bases, with 15 bases between them. In nucleotides, the CDR3 is TGTGCCAGTAGAGCCCAGGTTGGGCGCACTGAAGCTTTCTTT. Protein product: CASRAQVGRTEAFF.

The V call is TRBV25-1, the J call TRBJ1-4; tentatively, D is TRBD1 (5 bases). V lost 1 base and J 4 bases, leaving 13 bases between the germline ends. Germline V gene data show CDR1 as MGHDK and CDR2 as SYGVNS. The CDR3 totals 16 residues. CDR3: CASSELGGADNEKLFF. In DNA form, the CDR3 reads TGTGCCAGCAGTGAATTGGGAGGGGCAGATAATGAAAAACTGTTTTTT.

The table lists this clone with a count of one. The chain combines TRBV7-9 with TRBJ2-7; a possible D gene is TRBD2 (6 bases). Trimming removed 5 bases from V and 1 base from J, with 9 bases in between. The CDR3 totals 13 residues. Germline loops: CDR1 SEHNR, CDR2 FQNEAQ (reference sequence). CDR3 sequence (DNA): TGTGCCAGCAGCCGGGACTTATCCTACGAGCAGTACTTC. Amino acid sequence: CASSRDLSYEQYF.

This clone was detected only a few times. The chain has TRBV30 and TRBJ1-2; D call uncertain. CDR3 size: 13 residues. Germline values: CDR1 GTSNPN, CDR2 SVGIG (reference sequence). The V end lost 3 bases, the J end lost 0 bases, and 8 bases lay between the germline ends. The CDR3 is CAWRPLANYGYTF. The DNA of the CDR3 is TGTGCCTGGAGACCTCTAGCTAACTATGGCTACACCTTC.

This rearrangement joins TRBV2 to TRBJ1-5; D might be TRBD1 (6 bases). The CDR3 runs 15 residues. CDR1 is SNHLY and CDR2 is FYNNEI in the germline V gene. V lost 6 bases and J 6 bases, leaving 18 bases between the germline ends. The CDR3 DNA is TGTGCCAGCAGAGGAACAGGGTCCCTTGTTCAGCCCCAGCATTTT. Its translation: CASRGTGSLVQPQHF. Full variable domain (remainder filled in from reference TRBV2 and TRBJ1-5): EPEVTQTPSHQVTQMGQEVILRCVPISNHLYFYWYRQILGQKVEFLVSFYNNEISEKSEIFDDQFSVERPDGSNFTLKIRSTKLEDSAMYFCASRGTGSLVQPQHFGDGTRLSIL.

The chain has TRBV28 and TRBJ2-7, with a weak D call TRBD2 (7 bases). The CDR3 is 17 residues long. Trimming removed 4 bases from V and 3 bases from J, with 22 bases in between. Per germline, CDR1 MDHEN and CDR2 SYDVKM. CDR3 in DNA: TGTGCCAGCAGTTCCGCCGCCAGGGGAGCGGGGCTCTACGAGCAGTACTTC. It translates to CASSSAARGAGLYEQYF.

The rearrangement uses TRBV5-1 and TRBJ2-7, with TRBD2 identical over 9 bases. Germline lookup yields CDR1 SGHRS and CDR2 YFSETQ. The CDR3 spans 14 residues. V dropped 5 bases and J dropped 5; count of bases not matched to a gene: 8. CDR3 region: CASSSNSGSHEQYF. As DNA, the CDR3 is TGCGCCAGCAGTTCTAATAGCGGGAGCCACGAGCAGTACTTC.

In the case of this clone: Compared with germline, one end of the junction differs, possibly owing to a read error. The rearrangement uses TRBV27 and TRBJ2-6, with 13 bases aligning to TRBD2. The germline V gene encodes CDR1 MNHEY and CDR2 SMNVEV (reference sequence). The CDR3 has 20 residues. CDR3 residues: CASSPRLAGGVGSGANGLTF. The CDR3 coding sequence is TGTGCCAGCAGTCCAAGACTAGCGGGAGGTGTGGGGTCTGGGGCCAACGGCCTGACTTTC.

The chain combines TRBV18 with TRBJ2-6; 7 nucleotides align to TRBD1. CDR1 is KGHSH and CDR2 is LQKENI in the germline V gene. Unmatched junction bases numbered 5, after V lost 0 bases and J lost 3 bases. This CDR3 is 17 amino acids long. The CDR3 region is CASSPPKTGSGANVLTF. The CDR3 DNA is TGTGCCAGCTCACCACCAAAGACAGGGAGTGGGGCCAACGTCCTGACTTTC. The full variable domain, in which reference TRBV18 and TRBJ2-6 provide the parts outside the CDR3, is NAGVMQNPRHLVRRRGQEARLRCSPMKGHSHVYWYRQLPEEGLKFMVYLQKENIIDESGMPKERFSAEFPKEGPSILRIQQVVRGDSAAYFCASSPPKTGSGANVLTFGAGSRLTVL.

V is TRBV28 and J is TRBJ2-7; a weak D match, TRBD1 (6 bases). From germline, CDR1 is MDHEN and CDR2 SYDVKM. The CDR3 runs 13 residues. With 10 bases removed from V and 2 bases from J, the gap between germline ends came to 15 bases. CDR3 loop: CATRTVGAYEQYF. CDR3 DNA: TGTGCCACCAGGACAGTAGGGGCCTACGAGCAGTACTTC.

J is TRBJ1-4 and V is TRBV18; the match to TRBD1 covers 8 bases. Per the germline V gene, CDR1 is KGHSH and CDR2 is LQKENI. The CDR3 has 15 residues. With V trimmed by 5 bases and J by 8 bases, 10 bases remained unmatched. The CDR3 DNA follows: TGTGCCAGCTCAGGAAGGGACAGGCCCTTCGAAAAACTGTTTTTT. Its translation: CASSGRDRPFEKLFF.

The CDR3 loop reads CASSFLLGLAGDEQFF. CDR3 DNA: TGCGCCAGCAGCTTCCTCCTGGGACTAGCGGGAGATGAGCAGTTCTTC. The J gene is TRBJ2-1, the V gene TRBV5-1, with 14 bases identical to TRBD2. Trimming cost V 2 bases and J 8 bases; bases outside gene matches: 6. The CDR3 sequence is 16 residues long. The V gene's germline CDR1 is SGHRS and CDR2 YFSETQ. The full variable domain, rest sourced from reference TRBV5-1 and TRBJ2-1, is KAGVTQTPRYLIKTRGQQVTLSCSPISGHRSVSWYQQTPGQGLQFLFEYFSETQRNKGNFPGRFSGRQFSNSRSEMNVSTLELGDSALYLCASSFLLGLAGDEQFFGPGTRLTVL.

The rearrangement uses TRBV5-8 and TRBJ2-7, with D possibly TRBD2 on 6 matching bases. CDR1 and CDR2 (germline): SGHTS, YDEGEE. The CDR3 has 15 residues. The V end was cut by 1 base, the J end by 2 bases, with 13 bases between. CDR3 coding DNA: TGTGCCAGCAGCTTGCCGTTGACGGGAGCCTACGAGCAGTACTTC. Amino acid sequence: CASSLPLTGAYEQYF.

V gene TRBV21-1 combines with J gene TRBJ2-1; the table calls TRBD2, which could not be checked here. TRBV21-1 is listed as a pseudogene. The length of the CDR3 is 15 residues. CDR3 protein: CASSNSGLANNEQFF. The CDR3 region has the DNA TGTGCCAGCAGCAACTCGGGACTAGCAAACAATGAGCAGTTCTTC.

The chain employs TRBV7-7 and TRBJ2-3, with 15 bases aligning to TRBD2. The V and J ends lost 1 base and 2 bases, in that order; junction bases with no gene match: 1. The CDR3 is 17 residues long. Germline V CDR1 and CDR2: SSHAT, FNYEAQ (reference sequence). CDR3 protein: CASSLGTSGRATDTQYF. CDR3 in DNA: TGTGCCAGCAGCTTAGGGACTAGCGGGAGGGCCACAGATACGCAGTATTTT.

The chain links TRBV5-6 to TRBJ2-3; 8 bases match TRBD2. The CDR3 covers 16 residues. With V trimmed by 2 bases and J by 4 bases, 9 bases remained unmatched. Germline-derived CDR1 and CDR2 are SGHDT and YYEEEE. The CDR3 DNA reads TGTGCCAGCAGCTTTCCTCTGCGGGAGGTCCCAGATACGCAGTATTTT. The encoded protein is CASSFPLREVPDTQYF.

V is TRBV2 and J is TRBJ1-5; 7 bases are a match to TRBD1. The CDR3 runs to 18 residues. V was pared by 0 bases and J by 2 bases, with 10 bases of the junction left unmatched. From germline, CDR1 is SNHLY and CDR2 FYNNEI. Here the CDR3 DNA reads TGTGCCAGCAGTGAAGCACTCCCTGTTGGGACAGGCAATCAGCCCCAGCATTTT. It yields the protein CASSEALPVGTGNQPQHF.

This chain links TRBV4-2 with TRBJ1-3, with 9 bases that match TRBD1. The V segment lost 1 base and the J segment 1 base; nucleotides outside the gene matches: 5. CDR3 length equals 17 residues. The germline CDR1 and CDR2 sequences are LGHNA and YNFKEQ. CDR3 DNA sequence: TGTGCCAGCAGCCAAGGCGGACAGGGGCAATCTGGAAACACCATATATTTT. Residues: CASSQGGQGQSGNTIYF.

This chain links TRBV18 with TRBJ2-6; no reliable D call. The germline V gene encodes CDR1 KGHSH and CDR2 LQKENI. This CDR3 region has 14 residues. Trimming took off 4 bases at V and 0 bases at J, with 4 bases between the two ends. The CDR3 coding sequence is TGTGCCAGCTCACTAGACTCTGGGGCCAACGTCCTGACTTTC. It translates to CASSLDSGANVLTF.

This rearrangement joins TRBV10-3 to TRBJ2-1; 9 nucleotides agree with TRBD2. Germline-derived CDR1 and CDR2 are ENHRY and SYGVKD. V dropped 3 bases and J dropped 0; count of bases not matched to a gene: 0. The CDR3 consists of 15 residues. CDR3 sequence (DNA): TGTGCCATCAGTGATAGCGGGAGCTCCTACAATGAGCAGTTCTTC. This sequence encodes CAISDSGSSYNEQFF.

The J gene is TRBJ1-4, the V gene TRBV5-1, with D possibly TRBD1 on 5 matching bases. V was pared by 4 bases and J by 0 bases, with 10 bases between. This CDR3 comprises 15 residues. Germline CDR1 is SGHRS and CDR2 is YFSETQ. The DNA for the CDR3 is TGCGCCAGCAGCGTAGCAGGGTCAACTAATGAAAAACTGTTTTTT. Translating it yields CASSVAGSTNEKLFF. Based on the CDR3 plus reference TRBV5-1 and TRBJ1-4, the full variable domain is KAGVTQTPRYLIKTRGQQVTLSCSPISGHRSVSWYQQTPGQGLQFLFEYFSETQRNKGNFPGRFSGRQFSNSRSEMNVSTLELGDSALYLCASSVAGSTNEKLFFGSGTQLSVL.

V gene TRBV5-6 combines with J gene TRBJ1-2, with TRBD1 matching over 11 bases. Looked up from germline, CDR1 is SGHDT and CDR2 is YYEEEE. This CDR3 is 16 amino acids long. Trimming at V came to 3 bases and at J to 0 bases, leaving 4 bases not matched to a gene. In DNA form, the CDR3 reads TGTGCCAGCAGCTACCGGGACAGGGGGGCTAACTATGGCTACACCTTC. Translating it yields CASSYRDRGANYGYTF.

This rearrangement joins TRBV19 to TRBJ2-1; 11 bases fit TRBD2. The junction had 6 bases not matched to a gene; V was cut back by 6 bases and J by 2 bases. CDR1 is LNHDA, CDR2 SQIVND, per germline (reference sequence). This CDR3 has 16 residues. The CDR3 sequence is CASSPTSGVTYNEQFF. CDR3 DNA: TGTGCCAGTAGCCCGACTAGCGGGGTTACCTACAATGAGCAGTTCTTC.

The chain has TRBV19 and TRBJ2-7; TRBD2 aligns across 7 bases. There are 14 residues in the CDR3. Per the germline V gene, CDR1 is LNHDA and CDR2 is SQIVND (reference sequence). V gave up 3 bases and J gave up 4 bases; unmatched junction bases: 6. CDR3 nucleotide sequence: TGTGCCAGTAGTATTAACCCTAGCGGATACGAGCAGTACTTC. Encoded protein: CASSINPSGYEQYF.